This TCR beta chain was obtained from a study of blood T cell repertoires in COVID-19. Study context: Sites across the United States, Italy and Spain contributed samples from acute and convalescent COVID-19. T cells, B-cell-depleted T cells, or PBMCs provided the cDNA or gDNA that served as material.

The junction had 6 bases not matched to a gene; V was cut back by 6 bases and J by 4 bases. Germline V lookup: CDR1 MNHNY, CDR2 SVGAGI (reference sequence). This CDR3 spans 14 amino acids. Patients at the Seattle site were enrolled during active infection and followed longitudinally. In the authors' methods: Estimates of nucleated cell counts were drawn from the amplification of reference gene primers. The assay was immunoSEQ multiplex PCR, and TCRdb's table has in-frame clones only and misses some. That table supplies the V and J calls and clone size; D and trimming were determined from the DNA. Of around 280,000 clones detected, about 88% appear once; the ten largest clones hold around 11%.

The chain has TRBV6-6 and TRBJ1-1; 9 bases agree with TRBD1. Material: peripheral blood. The receptor comes from a woman aged 25-40 years with COVID-19, enrolled during active disease. The CDR3 DNA is TGTGCCAGCAGACGGACAGGGGAGGGCACTGAAGCTTTCTTT. Translation: CASRRTGEGTEAFF.